The source of this T cell receptor beta chain is a study of cytomegalovirus exposure and HLA in healthy donors. Overall study context: Out of about 190 million T cells, an earlier analysis found about 100 million unique TCR beta sequences in total. Overall study findings and caveats: Within the data, a cluster of highly shared sequence variants was likely a sequencing artifact.

V lost 4 bases to trimming and J lost 8 bases; unmatched junction nucleotides: 14. CDR1 and CDR2 from the germline V gene are MGHRA and YSYEKL. This CDR3 has 17 amino acids. Details on this clone: Antigen: not known.

Primers for the PCR totalled 60 Vbeta and 13 Jbeta. Profiled with immunoSEQ multiplex PCR; TCRdb holds only in-frame clones, not every one. The data hold just under 95,000 clones, with approximately 81% observed a single time. This sequence joins TRBV4-1 and TRBJ2-1; TRBD2 agrees at 10 bases. This sequence originates from a girl aged 2-10 years in good health and CMV-seropositive. The sequenced sample consisted of PBMCs. This chain's CDR3 is CASSRAGGPEWFYEQFF. The CDR3 bases are TGCGCCAGCAGCCGAGCGGGAGGGCCGGAGTGGTTTTATGAGCAGTTCTTC.